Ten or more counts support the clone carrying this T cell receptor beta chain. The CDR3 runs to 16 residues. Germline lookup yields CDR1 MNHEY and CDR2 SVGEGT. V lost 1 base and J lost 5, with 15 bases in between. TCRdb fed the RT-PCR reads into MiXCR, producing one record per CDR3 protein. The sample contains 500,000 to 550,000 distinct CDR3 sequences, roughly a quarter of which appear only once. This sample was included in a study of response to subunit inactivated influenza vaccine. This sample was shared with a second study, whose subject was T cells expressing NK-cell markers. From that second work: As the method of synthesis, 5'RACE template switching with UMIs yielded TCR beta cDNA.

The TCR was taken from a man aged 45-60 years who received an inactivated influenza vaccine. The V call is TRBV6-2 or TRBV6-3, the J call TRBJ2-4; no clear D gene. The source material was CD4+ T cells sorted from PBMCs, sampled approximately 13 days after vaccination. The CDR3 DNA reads TGTGCCAGCAGTTACTTTTATCCCTCCCGGGAAAACATTCAGTACTTC. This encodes CASSYFYPSRENIQYF.